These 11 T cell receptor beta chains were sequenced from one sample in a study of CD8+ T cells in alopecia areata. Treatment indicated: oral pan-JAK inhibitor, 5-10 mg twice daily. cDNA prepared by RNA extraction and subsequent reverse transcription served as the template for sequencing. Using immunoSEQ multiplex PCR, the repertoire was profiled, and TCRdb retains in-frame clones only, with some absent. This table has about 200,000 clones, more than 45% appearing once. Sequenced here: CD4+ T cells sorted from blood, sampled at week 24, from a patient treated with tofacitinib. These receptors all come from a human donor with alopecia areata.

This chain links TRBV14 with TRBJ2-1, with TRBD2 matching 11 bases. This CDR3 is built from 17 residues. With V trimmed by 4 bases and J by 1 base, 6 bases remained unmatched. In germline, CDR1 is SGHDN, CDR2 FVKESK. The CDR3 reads CASSPLAGGASYNEQFF. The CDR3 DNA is TGTGCCAGCAGCCCCTTAGCGGGAGGGGCGTCCTACAATGAGCAGTTCTTC.

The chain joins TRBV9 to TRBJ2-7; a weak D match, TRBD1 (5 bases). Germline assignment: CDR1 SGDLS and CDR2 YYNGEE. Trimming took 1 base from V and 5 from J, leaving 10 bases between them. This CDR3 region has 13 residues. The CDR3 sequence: CASSVQGIHEQYF. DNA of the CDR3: TGTGCCAGCAGCGTACAGGGAATTCACGAGCAGTACTTC.

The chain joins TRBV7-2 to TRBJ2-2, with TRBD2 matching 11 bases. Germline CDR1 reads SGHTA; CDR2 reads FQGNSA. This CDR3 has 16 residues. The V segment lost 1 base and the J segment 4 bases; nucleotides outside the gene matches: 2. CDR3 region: CASSLGGLAVTGELFF. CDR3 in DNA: TGTGCCAGCAGCTTAGGGGGACTAGCGGTCACCGGGGAGCTGTTTTTT.

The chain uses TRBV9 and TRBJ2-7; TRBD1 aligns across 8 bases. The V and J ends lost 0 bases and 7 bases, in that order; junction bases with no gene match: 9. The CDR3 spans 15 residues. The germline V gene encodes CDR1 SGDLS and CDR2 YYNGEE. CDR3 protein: CASSVDVRGPGEQYF. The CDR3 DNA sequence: TGTGCCAGCAGCGTAGATGTCAGGGGGCCGGGGGAGCAGTACTTC.

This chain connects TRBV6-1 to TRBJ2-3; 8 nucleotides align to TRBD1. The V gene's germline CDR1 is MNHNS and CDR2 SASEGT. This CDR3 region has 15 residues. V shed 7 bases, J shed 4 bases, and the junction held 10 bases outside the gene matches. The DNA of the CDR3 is TGTGCCAGCATCAGGGGGCAAGGGGCGGCAGATACGCAGTATTTT. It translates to CASIRGQGAADTQYF.

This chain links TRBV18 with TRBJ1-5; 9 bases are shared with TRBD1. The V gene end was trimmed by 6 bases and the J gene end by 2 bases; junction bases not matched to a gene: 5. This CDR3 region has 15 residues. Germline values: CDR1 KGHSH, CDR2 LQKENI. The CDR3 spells CASSLTGGGNQPQHF. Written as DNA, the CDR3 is TGTGCCAGCTCCCTAACAGGGGGCGGCAATCAGCCCCAGCATTTT.

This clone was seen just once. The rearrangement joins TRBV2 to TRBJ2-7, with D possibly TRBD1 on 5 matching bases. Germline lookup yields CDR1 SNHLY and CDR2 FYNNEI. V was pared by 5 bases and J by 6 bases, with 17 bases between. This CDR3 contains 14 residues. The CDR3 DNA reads TGTGCCAGCAGTTCCCGGGCCAGGGTTCGCGAGCAGTACTTC. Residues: CASSSRARVREQYF.

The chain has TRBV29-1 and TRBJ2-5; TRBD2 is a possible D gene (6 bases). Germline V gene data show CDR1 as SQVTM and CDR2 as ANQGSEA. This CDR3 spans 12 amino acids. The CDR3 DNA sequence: TGCAGTGACAAGGGGACTGGGGGGACCCAGTACTTC. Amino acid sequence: CSDKGTGGTQYF.

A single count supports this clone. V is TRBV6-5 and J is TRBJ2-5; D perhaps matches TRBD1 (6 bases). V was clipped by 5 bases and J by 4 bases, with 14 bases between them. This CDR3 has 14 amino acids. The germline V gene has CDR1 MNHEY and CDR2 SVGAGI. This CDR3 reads CASSQGRIPETQYF. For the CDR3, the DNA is TGTGCCAGCAGTCAGGGGCGCATCCCAGAGACCCAGTACTTC.

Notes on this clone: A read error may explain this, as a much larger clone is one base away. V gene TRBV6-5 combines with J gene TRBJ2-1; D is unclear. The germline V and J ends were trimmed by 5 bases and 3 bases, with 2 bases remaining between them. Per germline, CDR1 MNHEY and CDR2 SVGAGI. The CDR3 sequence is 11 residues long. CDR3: CASSVYNEQFF. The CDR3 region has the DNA TGTGCCAGCAGTGTCTACAATGAGCAGTTCTTC.

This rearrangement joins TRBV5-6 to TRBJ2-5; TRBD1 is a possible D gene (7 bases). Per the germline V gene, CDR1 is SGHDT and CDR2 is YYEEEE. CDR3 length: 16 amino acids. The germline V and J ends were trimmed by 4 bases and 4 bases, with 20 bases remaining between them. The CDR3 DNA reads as TGTGCCAGCAGCATGAGACAGGGACTCGGTACAGAGACCCAGTACTTC. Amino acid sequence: CASSMRQGLGTETQYF.